Sequencing of this TCR beta chain was carried out in a study of CD8+ T cells in alopecia areata. Study conclusions and caveats: More clonal than normal scalp was lesional scalp, particularly alopecia totalis/universalis.

The germline V gene has CDR1 GTSNPN and CDR2 SVGIG (reference sequence). There are 11 residues in the CDR3. V dropped 2 bases and J dropped 10 bases, with 8 bases sitting between them. TCR sequencing used cDNA made by reverse transcription of extracted RNA. The assay was immunoSEQ multiplex PCR, and TCRdb's table has in-frame clones only and misses some. The repertoire holds approximately 140,000 clones, with around 47% as singletons. In regard to this clone: Its antigen is undetermined.

Sequencing was performed on CD4+ T cells sorted from blood. The receptor was derived from a human donor with alopecia areata. The genes are TRBV30 and TRBJ2-2; unclear D gene. The CDR3 region has the DNA TGTGCCTGGAGTCCCACTGAGGAGCTGTTTTTT. This translates into CAWSPTEELFF. Full variable domain (rest looked up from reference TRBV30 and TRBJ2-2): SQTIHQWPATLVQPVGSPLSLECTVEGTSNPNLYWYRQAAGRGLQLLFYSVGIGQISSEVPQNLSASRPQDRQFILSSKKLLLSDSGFYLCAWSPTEELFFGEGSRLTVL.